The 17 T cell receptor beta chains below were found in one sample sequenced in a study of blood T cell repertoires in COVID-19 (dated by TCRdb to about 2020). Library generation was performed with the immunoSEQ multiplex PCR assay. The clones in this table, taken by TCRdb from immuneACCESS, are in-frame only. Not every clone is retained; where verified, under half of the shortfall comes from an unresolved V gene, and the cause of the rest is unknown. Across this sample there are approximately 260,000 clones, with about 79% seen only once. Roughly a tenth of the sample belongs to the ten largest clones. Sequencing input: peripheral blood. These TCRs come from a woman of 80 years or more with acute or convalescent COVID-19.

V and J are TRBV30 and TRBJ2-5; D might be TRBD1 (6 bases). This CDR3 contains 15 residues. The germline CDR1 and CDR2 sequences are GTSNPN and SVGIG (reference sequence). Trimming shortened V by 2 bases and J by 1 base, and 14 bases separated the two germline ends. The chain's CDR3 is CAWSSPGHTQETQYF. CDR3 DNA sequence: TGTGCCTGGAGTTCACCGGGACACACCCAAGAGACCCAGTACTTC. Based on the CDR3 plus reference TRBV30 and TRBJ2-5, the full variable domain is SQTIHQWPATLVQPVGSPLSLECTVEGTSNPNLYWYRQAAGRGLQLLFYSVGIGQISSEVPQNLSASRPQDRQFILSSKKLLLSDSGFYLCAWSSPGHTQETQYFGPGTRLLVL.

The chain carries TRBV3-1 (or the pseudogene TRBV3-2) and TRBJ2-1; D not certain. V was trimmed by 4 bases and J by 7 bases, leaving 8 bases between them. In germline, CDR1 is LGHDT, CDR2 YNNKEL (reference sequence). The CDR3 consists of 12 residues. The CDR3 sequence is CASSPDSNEQFF. The CDR3 region has the DNA TGTGCCAGCAGCCCCGACTCAAATGAGCAGTTCTTC.

The sample holds one count of this clone. This chain joins TRBV30 and TRBJ1-1; TRBD1 agrees at 7 bases. CDR3 length: 14 amino acids. Germline values: CDR1 GTSNPN, CDR2 SVGIG (reference sequence). J was trimmed by 3 bases and V by 2 bases; bases with no gene match: 6. CDR3 DNA sequence: TGTGCCTGGAGTAGCCGGGACAGCGACACTGAAGCTTTCTTT. Amino acid sequence: CAWSSRDSDTEAFF. Looking up the rest from reference TRBV30 and TRBJ1-1 gives the full variable domain: SQTIHQWPATLVQPVGSPLSLECTVEGTSNPNLYWYRQAAGRGLQLLFYSVGIGQISSEVPQNLSASRPQDRQFILSSKKLLLSDSGFYLCAWSSRDSDTEAFFGQGTRLTVV.

This clone was counted a single time. V usage is TRBV6-6 and J usage is TRBJ2-7; 11 bases agree with TRBD2. CDR3 size: 17 residues. J lost 3 bases, V lost 5 bases, and 12 bases had no gene match. CDR1 is MNHNY and CDR2 is SVGAGI in the germline V gene (reference sequence). Here the CDR3 DNA reads TGTGCCAGCAGTCCCCCGCGGGGGACTAGCGGACTCTACGAGCAGTACTTC. Protein product: CASSPPRGTSGLYEQYF.

The chain carries TRBV7-9 and TRBJ1-6, with 7 positions matching TRBD1. The CDR3 runs to 17 residues. Germline V lookup: CDR1 SEHNR, CDR2 FQNEAQ (reference sequence). Losses at the gene ends were 0 bases for V and 7 bases for J; bases not matched to a gene: 9. CDR3 in amino acids: CASSLAGTVLGNSPLHF. The CDR3 DNA sequence: TGTGCCAGCAGCTTAGCGGGGACAGTTTTGGGGAATTCACCCCTCCACTTT.

The chain carries TRBV19 and TRBJ2-3; 7 bases map to TRBD1. The CDR3 is 15 residues long. The germline V gene has CDR1 LNHDA and CDR2 SQIVND (reference sequence). V lost 8 bases to trimming and J lost 3 bases; unmatched junction nucleotides: 11. The CDR3 reads CASCPGTVRTDTQYF. DNA for the CDR3: TGTGCCAGTTGCCCCGGGACAGTGCGGACAGATACGCAGTATTTT.

This rearrangement joins TRBV7-9 to TRBJ2-2; a possible D gene is TRBD1 (7 bases). Germline CDR1 is SEHNR and CDR2 is FQNEAQ (reference sequence). The CDR3 extends over 17 amino acids. Between the trimmed V and J ends, which lost 7 bases and 6 bases, there was a span of 24 bases. This CDR3 reads CASTGGNRGTVAGELFF. The CDR3 bases are TGTGCCAGCACCGGGGGTAACAGGGGTACAGTCGCCGGGGAGCTGTTTTTT.

This chain links TRBV18 with TRBJ2-2, with 9 nucleotides matching TRBD2. The germline CDR1 and CDR2 sequences are KGHSH and LQKENI. This CDR3 region has 16 residues. Losses at the gene ends were 5 bases for V and 2 bases for J; bases not matched to a gene: 6. The CDR3: CASSAAAGGNTGELFF. As DNA, the CDR3 is TGTGCCAGCTCAGCTGCAGCGGGGGGCAACACCGGGGAGCTGTTTTTT.

The V call is TRBV11-2, the J call TRBJ2-7; perhaps TRBD2 as D (6 bases). Germline CDR1 reads SGHAT; CDR2 reads FQNNGV. V lost 1 base and J lost 5, with 15 bases in between. The CDR3 has 15 amino acids. CDR3 nucleotides: TGTGCCAGCAGCTTAGGTTCTACGGGCGGGGACGAGCAGTACTTC. Encoded protein: CASSLGSTGGDEQYF.

The chain carries TRBV19 and TRBJ1-4; a weak D match, TRBD1 (5 bases). V was clipped by 0 bases and J by 8 bases, with 13 bases between them. This CDR3 spans 15 amino acids. Germline CDR1 LNHDA, CDR2 SQIVND (reference sequence). CDR3 residues: CASSIEGQGREKLFF. The CDR3 DNA reads as TGTGCCAGTAGTATAGAAGGCCAGGGAAGGGAAAAACTGTTTTTT.

The chain recombines TRBV2 with TRBJ2-1; possible D gene TRBD1, 5 bases. V lost 8 bases to trimming and J lost 3 bases, with 11 bases between them. CDR3 length: 13 amino acids. Germline lookup yields CDR1 SNHLY and CDR2 FYNNEI. The CDR3: CASQPDIYNEQFF. CDR3 coding DNA: TGTGCCAGCCAACCGGACATCTACAATGAGCAGTTCTTC. Full variable domain (outside the CDR3, taken from reference TRBV2 and TRBJ2-1): EPEVTQTPSHQVTQMGQEVILRCVPISNHLYFYWYRQILGQKVEFLVSFYNNEISEKSEIFDDQFSVERPDGSNFTLKIRSTKLEDSAMYFCASQPDIYNEQFFGPGTRLTVL.

The CDR3 protein is CASRGEQGRYSNQPQHF. As DNA, the CDR3 is TGTGCCAGCAGGGGGGAACAGGGGAGATATAGCAATCAGCCCCAGCATTTT. This rearrangement joins TRBV11-3 to TRBJ1-5; TRBD1 matches 7 bases. The CDR3 extends over 17 amino acids. V shed 6 bases and J 0 bases; nucleotides not matched to a gene: 11. Germline V gene data show CDR1 as SGHNT and CDR2 as YENEEA.

This sequence joins TRBV29-1 and TRBJ1-5; D perhaps matches TRBD1 (6 bases). CDR1 and CDR2 (germline): SQVTM, ANQGSEA. The ends were cut back, 4 bases at V and 6 bases at J, with 10 bases in the middle. This CDR3 has 12 residues. The CDR3 loop is CSVGEGGQPQHF. The CDR3 DNA sequence: TGCAGCGTTGGGGAGGGGGGTCAGCCCCAGCATTTT.

The chain recombines TRBV28 with TRBJ1-1; 8 bases map to TRBD1. The CDR3 has 18 residues. CDR1 is MDHEN, CDR2 SYDVKM, per germline. Trimming took 4 bases from V and 4 from J; bases not matched to a gene: 17. In DNA form, the CDR3 reads TGTGCCAGCAGTTCCAATGGACAGGGCCCTAACTTTTCCACTGAAGCTTTCTTT. Amino acids: CASSSNGQGPNFSTEAFF.

The table lists this clone with a few counts. The V call is TRBV28, the J call TRBJ1-1; tentative D call: TRBD1 (5 bases). The CDR3 sequence is 14 residues long. V was shortened by 5 bases and J by 1 base, with 11 bases between the two germline ends. Germline loops: CDR1 MDHEN, CDR2 SYDVKM. The CDR3: CASSPPGENTEAFF. The CDR3 DNA is TGTGCCAGCAGTCCCCCGGGGGAGAACACTGAAGCTTTCTTT. Complete variable domain (other parts from reference TRBV28 and TRBJ1-1): DVKVTQSSRYLVKRTGEKVFLECVQDMDHENMFWYRQDPGLGLRLIYFSYDVKMKEKGDIPEGYSVSREKKERFSLILESASTNQTSMYLCASSPPGENTEAFFGQGTRLTVV.

V and J are TRBV7-9 and TRBJ1-1; TRBD1 agrees at 8 bases. J lost 5 bases, V lost 5 bases, and 7 bases had no gene match. This CDR3 has 14 amino acids. From germline, CDR1 is SEHNR and CDR2 FQNEAQ (reference sequence). This CDR3 reads CASSTGQGETEAFF. In DNA form, the CDR3 reads TGTGCCAGCAGCACCGGACAGGGAGAAACTGAAGCTTTCTTT.

The rearrangement joins TRBV2 to TRBJ1-4, with D possibly TRBD1 on 5 matching bases. Germline V gene data show CDR1 as SNHLY and CDR2 as FYNNEI. V lost 4 bases, J lost 5 bases, and 8 bases lay in between. The CDR3 extends over 13 amino acids. This CDR3 is CASSGRVNEKLFF. For the CDR3, the DNA is TGTGCCAGCAGTGGCAGGGTAAATGAAAAACTGTTTTTT. The complete variable domain, with remaining parts taken from reference TRBV2 and TRBJ1-4, reads EPEVTQTPSHQVTQMGQEVILRCVPISNHLYFYWYRQILGQKVEFLVSFYNNEISEKSEIFDDQFSVERPDGSNFTLKIRSTKLEDSAMYFCASSGRVNEKLFFGSGTQLSVL.